This is a list of T cell receptor beta chains from one sample in a study of cytomegalovirus exposure and HLA in healthy donors. Clones were sequenced by immunoSEQ multiplex PCR, and TCRdb holds only the in-frame ones, with some missing. The sample has over 150,000 clones, approximately 86% seen once; the top ten hold 2% to 2.5%. Material for sequencing was PBMCs. All receptors derive from a woman aged 18-35 years in good health and CMV-seronegative. Both conserved end residues are trimmed from each CDR3. Rows may omit the clone size; those that give it use once, few, many or a size class.

clone size: few; V gene: TRBV10-3; J gene: TRBJ1-2; CDR3 protein: AIASGFNYGYT
clone size: -; V gene: TRBV5-1; J gene: TRBJ2-7; CDR3 protein: ASRIAATANYEQY
clone size: many; V gene: TRBV19; J gene: TRBJ1-2; CDR3 protein: ASTRETNYGYT
clone size: -; V gene: TRBV4-2; J gene: TRBJ2-7; CDR3 protein: ASCPDEGTAHEQY
clone size: -; V gene: TRBV5-1; J gene: TRBJ2-3; CDR3 protein: ASSLGHTDDSTDTQY
clone size: -; V gene: TRBV28; J gene: TRBJ1-2; CDR3 protein: ASNRGSYGYT
clone size: few; V gene: TRBV7-2; J gene: TRBJ2-7; CDR3 protein: ASSDRGREQY
clone size: -; V gene: TRBV9; J gene: TRBJ1-1; CDR3 protein: ASSAPKAQGTEAF
clone size: -; V gene: TRBV19; J gene: TRBJ1-5; CDR3 protein: ASSPRTGRIQPQH
clone size: -; V gene: TRBV5-4; J gene: TRBJ1-1; CDR3 protein: ASSSGVWNTEAF
clone size: once; V gene: TRBV6-6; J gene: TRBJ2-1; CDR3 protein: ASSYGRDGDEQF
clone size: -; V gene: TRBV29-1; J gene: TRBJ2-3; CDR3 protein: SVAGGGPDTQY
clone size: -; V gene: TRBV27; J gene: TRBJ1-5; CDR3 protein: AAAMGGNQPQH
clone size: -; V gene: TRBV27; J gene: TRBJ2-7; CDR3 protein: ASSFYGVAYYEQY
clone size: -; V gene: TRBV11-3; J gene: TRBJ2-3; CDR3 protein: ASSFGRDTQY
clone size: -; V gene: TRBV25-1; J gene: TRBJ2-1; CDR3 protein: ASSGLYNEQF
clone size: -; V gene: TRBV7-2; J gene: TRBJ2-7; CDR3 protein: ASSSPSDTSSYEQY
clone size: -; V gene: TRBV4-1; J gene: TRBJ2-2; CDR3 protein: ASSHRQGGTGELF
clone size: -; V gene: TRBV6-5; J gene: TRBJ2-1; CDR3 protein: ASSGGGPNNEQF
clone size: -; V gene: TRBV5-1; J gene: TRBJ2-7; CDR3 protein: ASSLRGGLWGIRDRGYEQY
clone size: -; V gene: TRBV21-1; J gene: TRBJ2-2; CDR3 protein: ASSKGFRDRANTGELF
clone size: -; V gene: TRBV5-1; J gene: TRBJ1-1; CDR3 protein: ASSSSGENTEAF
clone size: -; V gene: TRBV5-1; J gene: TRBJ1-1; CDR3 protein: ASSFEGRGTEAF
clone size: -; V gene: TRBV19; J gene: TRBJ2-7; CDR3 protein: ASTQGGRPIYEQY
clone size: -; V gene: TRBV6-4; J gene: TRBJ2-1; CDR3 protein: ASSDRADRAVDEQF
clone size: -; V gene: TRBV5-1; J gene: TRBJ1-6; CDR3 protein: ASSSPDRRAPLH
clone size: -; V gene: TRBV7-9; J gene: TRBJ2-3; CDR3 protein: ASSSPTQGTDTDTQY
clone size: few; V gene: TRBV6-4; J gene: TRBJ2-6; CDR3 protein: ASSDSQSGANVLT
clone size: -; V gene: TRBV2; J gene: TRBJ2-2; CDR3 protein: ASLAQGLGTGELF
clone size: -; V gene: TRBV7-2; J gene: TRBJ2-1; CDR3 protein: ASSLASYSYNEQF
clone size: -; V gene: TRBV19; J gene: TRBJ2-6; CDR3 protein: ASSIVPGVPSGANVLT
clone size: -; V gene: TRBV18; J gene: TRBJ1-1; CDR3 protein: ASSPNGDTEAF
clone size: -; V gene: TRBV2; J gene: TRBJ1-5; CDR3 protein: ASRGQPNQPQH
clone size: -; V gene: TRBV2; J gene: TRBJ1-4; CDR3 protein: ASRYNEKLF
clone size: -; V gene: TRBV5-6; J gene: TRBJ2-7; CDR3 protein: ASSLGGQRGSYEQY
clone size: once; V gene: TRBV9; J gene: TRBJ2-7; CDR3 protein: ASSFRDRVVDEQY
clone size: -; V gene: TRBV5-6; J gene: TRBJ2-5; CDR3 protein: ASSLSGRIETQY
clone size: -; V gene: TRBV6-6; J gene: TRBJ2-7; CDR3 protein: ASSYSQGREGYEQY
clone size: once; V gene: TRBV19; J gene: TRBJ2-7; CDR3 protein: ASSTTGDPTYEQY
clone size: -; V gene: TRBV18; J gene: -; CDR3 protein: ASSPIQEGEQY
clone size: -; V gene: TRBV5-4; J gene: TRBJ2-1; CDR3 protein: ASSLAAGNEQF
clone size: -; V gene: TRBV18; J gene: TRBJ1-2; CDR3 protein: ASSTGANYNYGYT
clone size: few; V gene: TRBV7-2; J gene: TRBJ1-2; CDR3 protein: ASSLQRQPNYGYT
clone size: -; V gene: TRBV27; J gene: TRBJ1-2; CDR3 protein: ASSLGQGRSYGYT
clone size: -; V gene: TRBV19; J gene: TRBJ1-2; CDR3 protein: ASSIGPAGGDYGYT